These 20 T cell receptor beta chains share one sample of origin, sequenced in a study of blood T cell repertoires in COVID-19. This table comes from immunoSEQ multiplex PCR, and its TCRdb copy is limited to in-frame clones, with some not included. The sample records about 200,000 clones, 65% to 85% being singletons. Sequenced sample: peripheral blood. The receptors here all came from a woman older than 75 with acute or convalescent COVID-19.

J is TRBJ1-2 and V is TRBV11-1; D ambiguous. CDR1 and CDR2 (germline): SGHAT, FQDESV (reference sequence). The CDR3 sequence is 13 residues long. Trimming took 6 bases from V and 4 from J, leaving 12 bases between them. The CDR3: CASSPTRGYGYTF. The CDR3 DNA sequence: TGTGCCAGCAGTCCGACTCGGGGCTATGGCTACACCTTC. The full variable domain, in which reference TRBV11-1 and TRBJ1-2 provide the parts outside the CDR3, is EAEVAQSPRYKITEKSQAVAFWCDPISGHATLYWYRQILGQGPELLVQFQDESVVDDSQLPKDRFSAERLKGVDSTLKIQPAELGDSAMYLCASSPTRGYGYTFGSGTRLTVV.

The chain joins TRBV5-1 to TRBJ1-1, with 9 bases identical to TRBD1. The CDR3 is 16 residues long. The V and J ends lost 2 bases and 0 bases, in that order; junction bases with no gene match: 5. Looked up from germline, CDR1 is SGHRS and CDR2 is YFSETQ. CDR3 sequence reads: CASSLRTGALNTEAFF. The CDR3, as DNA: TGCGCCAGCAGCTTACGGACAGGGGCGCTGAACACTGAAGCTTTCTTT.

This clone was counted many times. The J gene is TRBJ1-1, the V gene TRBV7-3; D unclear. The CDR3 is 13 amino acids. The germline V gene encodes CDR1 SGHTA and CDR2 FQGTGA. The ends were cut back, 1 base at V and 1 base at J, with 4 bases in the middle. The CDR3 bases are TGTGCCAGCAGCTTAAACAGGAACACTGAAGCTTTCTTT. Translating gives CASSLNRNTEAFF.

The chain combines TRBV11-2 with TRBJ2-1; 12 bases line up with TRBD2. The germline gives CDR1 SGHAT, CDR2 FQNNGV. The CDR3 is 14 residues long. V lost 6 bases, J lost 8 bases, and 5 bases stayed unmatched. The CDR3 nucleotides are TGTGCCAGCAGAACCGGACTAGCGGGGTATGAGCAGTTCTTC. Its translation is CASRTGLAGYEQFF.

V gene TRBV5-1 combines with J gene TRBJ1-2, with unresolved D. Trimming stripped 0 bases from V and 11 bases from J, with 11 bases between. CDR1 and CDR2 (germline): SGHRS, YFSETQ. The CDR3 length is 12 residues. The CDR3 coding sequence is TGCGCCAGCAGCTTGGGAGGTGTCGGGTACACCTTC. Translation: CASSLGGVGYTF. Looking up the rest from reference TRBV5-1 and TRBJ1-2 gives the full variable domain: KAGVTQTPRYLIKTRGQQVTLSCSPISGHRSVSWYQQTPGQGLQFLFEYFSETQRNKGNFPGRFSGRQFSNSRSEMNVSTLELGDSALYLCASSLGGVGYTFGSGTRLTVV.

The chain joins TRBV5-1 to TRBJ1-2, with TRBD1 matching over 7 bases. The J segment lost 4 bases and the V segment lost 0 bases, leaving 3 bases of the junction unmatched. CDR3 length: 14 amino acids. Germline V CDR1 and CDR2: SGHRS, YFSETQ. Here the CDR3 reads CASSLEDRTYGYTF. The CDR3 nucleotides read TGCGCCAGCAGCTTGGAGGACAGGACCTATGGCTACACCTTC.

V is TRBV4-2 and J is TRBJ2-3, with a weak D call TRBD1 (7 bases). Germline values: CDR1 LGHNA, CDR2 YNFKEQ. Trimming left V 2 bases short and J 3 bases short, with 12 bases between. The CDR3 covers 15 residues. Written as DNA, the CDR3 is TGTGCCAGCAGCCAATCAGGGGGGAATACAGATACGCAGTATTTT. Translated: CASSQSGGNTDTQYF.

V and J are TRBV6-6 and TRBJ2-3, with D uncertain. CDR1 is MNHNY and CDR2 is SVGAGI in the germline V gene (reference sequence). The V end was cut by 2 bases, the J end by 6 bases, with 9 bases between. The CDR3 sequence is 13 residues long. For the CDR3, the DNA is TGTGCCAGCAGTTACAGTGCGAGGGATACGCAGTATTTT. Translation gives CASSYSARDTQYF.

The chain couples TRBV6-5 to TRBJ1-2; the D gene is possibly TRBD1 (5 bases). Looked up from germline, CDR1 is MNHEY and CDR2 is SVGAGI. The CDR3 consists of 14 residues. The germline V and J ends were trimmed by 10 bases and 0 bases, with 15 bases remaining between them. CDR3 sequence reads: CAIRARASNYGYTF. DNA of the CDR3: TGTGCCATCAGGGCCAGGGCCTCTAACTATGGCTACACCTTC.

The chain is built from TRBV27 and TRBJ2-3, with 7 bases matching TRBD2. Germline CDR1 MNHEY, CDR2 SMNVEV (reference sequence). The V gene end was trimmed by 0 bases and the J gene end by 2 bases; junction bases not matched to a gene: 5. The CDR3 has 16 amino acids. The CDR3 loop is CASSLSSGAPTDTQYF. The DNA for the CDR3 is TGTGCCAGCAGTTTATCGAGCGGGGCTCCCACAGATACGCAGTATTTT.

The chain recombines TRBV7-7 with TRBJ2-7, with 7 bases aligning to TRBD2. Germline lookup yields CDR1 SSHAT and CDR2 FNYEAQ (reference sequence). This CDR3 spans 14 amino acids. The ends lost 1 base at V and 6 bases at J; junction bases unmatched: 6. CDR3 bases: TGTGCCAGCAGCTTAGGTCAGCGGGGAACCGAGCAGTACTTC. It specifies CASSLGQRGTEQYF.

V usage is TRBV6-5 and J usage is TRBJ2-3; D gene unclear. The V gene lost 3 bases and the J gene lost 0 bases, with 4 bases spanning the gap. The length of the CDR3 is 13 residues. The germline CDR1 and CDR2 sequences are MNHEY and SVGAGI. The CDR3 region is CASSYTSTDTQYF. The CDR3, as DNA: TGTGCCAGCAGTTATACTAGCACAGATACGCAGTATTTT.

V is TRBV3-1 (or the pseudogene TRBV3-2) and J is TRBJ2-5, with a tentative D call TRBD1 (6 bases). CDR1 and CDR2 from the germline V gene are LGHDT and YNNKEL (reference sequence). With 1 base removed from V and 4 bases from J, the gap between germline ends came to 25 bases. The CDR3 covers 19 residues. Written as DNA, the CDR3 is TGTGCCAGCAGCCAAGGGCATATTTATGGGAATGGGGGCCGAGAGACCCAGTACTTC. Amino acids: CASSQGHIYGNGGRETQYF.

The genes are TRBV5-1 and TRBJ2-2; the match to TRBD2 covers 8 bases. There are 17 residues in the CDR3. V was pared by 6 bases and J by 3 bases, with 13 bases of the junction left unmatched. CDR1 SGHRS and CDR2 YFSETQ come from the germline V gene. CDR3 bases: TGCGCCAGCACCGTCTGGGCGGGAGGAAGAGACACCGGGGAGCTGTTTTTT. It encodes CASTVWAGGRDTGELFF.

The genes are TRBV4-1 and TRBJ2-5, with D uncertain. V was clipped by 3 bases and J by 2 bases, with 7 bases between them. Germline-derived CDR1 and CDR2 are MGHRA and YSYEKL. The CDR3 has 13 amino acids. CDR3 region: CASSQLQQETQYF. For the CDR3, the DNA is TGCGCCAGCAGCCAGCTCCAGCAAGAGACCCAGTACTTC.

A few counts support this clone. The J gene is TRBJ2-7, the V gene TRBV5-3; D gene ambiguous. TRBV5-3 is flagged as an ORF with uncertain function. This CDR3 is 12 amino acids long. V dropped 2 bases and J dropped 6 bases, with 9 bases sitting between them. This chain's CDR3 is CARSLPEAEQYF. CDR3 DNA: TGTGCCAGAAGCTTACCTGAGGCCGAGCAGTACTTC.

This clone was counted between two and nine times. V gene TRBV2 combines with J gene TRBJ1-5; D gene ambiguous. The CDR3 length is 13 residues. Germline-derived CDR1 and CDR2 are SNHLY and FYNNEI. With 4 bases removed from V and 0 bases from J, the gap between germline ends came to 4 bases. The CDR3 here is CASSVYSNQPQHF. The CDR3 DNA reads TGTGCCAGCAGTGTTTATAGCAATCAGCCCCAGCATTTT.

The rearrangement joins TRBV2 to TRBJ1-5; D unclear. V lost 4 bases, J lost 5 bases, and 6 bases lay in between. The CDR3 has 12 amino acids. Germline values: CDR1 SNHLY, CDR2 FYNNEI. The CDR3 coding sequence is TGTGCCAGCAGTGGCGGCGATCAGCCCCAGCATTTT. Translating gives CASSGGDQPQHF.

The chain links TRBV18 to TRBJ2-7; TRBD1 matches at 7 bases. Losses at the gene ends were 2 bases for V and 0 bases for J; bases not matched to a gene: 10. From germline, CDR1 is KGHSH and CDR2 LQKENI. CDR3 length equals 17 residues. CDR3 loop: CASSPSTGDGVSYEQYF. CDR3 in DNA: TGTGCCAGCTCACCATCAACAGGGGACGGAGTCTCCTACGAGCAGTACTTC.

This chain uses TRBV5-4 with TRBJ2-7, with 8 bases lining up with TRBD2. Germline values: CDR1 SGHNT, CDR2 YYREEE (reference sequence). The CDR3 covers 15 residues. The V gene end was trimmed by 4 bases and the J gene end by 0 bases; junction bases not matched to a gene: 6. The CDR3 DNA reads TGTGCCAGCAGCCCCGGGGGGGGAAGCTCCTACGAGCAGTACTTC. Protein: CASSPGGGSSYEQYF.